The T cell receptor (beta chain) under discussion was sequenced for a study of vaccination and CD4 T cells after COVID-19. Whole-study context: Overlapping spike peptides of SARS-CoV-2, HCoV-NL63, HCoV-OC43 and HCoV-229E stimulated the cells. Regarding the study as a whole: Among convalescent patients, a median roughly 88% of reactive clones emerged only after vaccination.

On this clonotype itself: The antigen remains unidentified.

Treatment defined: roughly 10-day PBMC culture with coronavirus spike peptide pools or control peptides (ViraFEST assay). V was clipped by 3 bases and J by 6 bases, with 9 bases between them. Germline CDR1 ENHRY, CDR2 SYGVKD. This CDR3 spans 12 amino acids. CD4+ T cells that had been cultured provided DNA sequenced with the Oncomine TCR Beta short-read assay. Once CD4+ T cells had been cultured, genomic DNA was extracted from them. TCRdb recomputed calls from the PCR reads with MiXCR, one row per CDR3 protein. The data contain approximately 3,000 distinct CDR3 sequences, roughly 24% of them singletons.

The TCR originated in a human donor who had recovered from COVID-19. The starting material was CD4+ T cells from blood, cultured in vitro, obtained after SARS-CoV-2 vaccination. The rearrangement joins TRBV10-3 to TRBJ2-7, with unresolved D. The CDR3 DNA sequence: TGTGCCATCAGTGACGCAGTAGGCGAGCAGTACTTC. Protein product: CAISDAVGEQYF.